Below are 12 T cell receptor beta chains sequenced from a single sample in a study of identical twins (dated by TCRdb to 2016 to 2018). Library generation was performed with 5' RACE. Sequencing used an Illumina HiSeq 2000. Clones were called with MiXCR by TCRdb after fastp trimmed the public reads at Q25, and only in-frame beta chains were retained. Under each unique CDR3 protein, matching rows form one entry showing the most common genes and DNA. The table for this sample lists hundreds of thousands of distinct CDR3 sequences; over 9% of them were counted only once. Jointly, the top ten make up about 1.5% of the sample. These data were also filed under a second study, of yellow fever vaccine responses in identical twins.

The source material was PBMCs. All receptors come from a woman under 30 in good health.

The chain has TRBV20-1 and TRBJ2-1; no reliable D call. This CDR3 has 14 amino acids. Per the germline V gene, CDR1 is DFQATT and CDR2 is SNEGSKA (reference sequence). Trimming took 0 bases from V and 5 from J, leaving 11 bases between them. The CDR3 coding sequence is TGCAGTGCTAGAGATCCAGACTCAAACAATGAGCAGTTCTTC. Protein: CSARDPDSNNEQFF.

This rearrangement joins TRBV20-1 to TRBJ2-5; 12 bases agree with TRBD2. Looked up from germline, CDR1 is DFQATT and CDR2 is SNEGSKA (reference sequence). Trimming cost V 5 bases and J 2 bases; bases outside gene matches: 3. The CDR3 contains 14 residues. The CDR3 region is CSAYGLAGQETQYF. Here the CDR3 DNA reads TGCAGTGCTTACGGACTAGCGGGGCAAGAGACCCAGTACTTC.

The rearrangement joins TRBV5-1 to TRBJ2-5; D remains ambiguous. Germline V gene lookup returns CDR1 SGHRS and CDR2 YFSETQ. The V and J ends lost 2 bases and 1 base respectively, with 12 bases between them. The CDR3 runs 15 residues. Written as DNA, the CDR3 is TGCGCCAGCAGCTTTAGGGCCCAACCCCAAGAGACCCAGTACTTC. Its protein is CASSFRAQPQETQYF. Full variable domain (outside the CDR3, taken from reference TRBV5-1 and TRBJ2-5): KAGVTQTPRYLIKTRGQQVTLSCSPISGHRSVSWYQQTPGQGLQFLFEYFSETQRNKGNFPGRFSGRQFSNSRSEMNVSTLELGDSALYLCASSFRAQPQETQYFGPGTRLLVL.

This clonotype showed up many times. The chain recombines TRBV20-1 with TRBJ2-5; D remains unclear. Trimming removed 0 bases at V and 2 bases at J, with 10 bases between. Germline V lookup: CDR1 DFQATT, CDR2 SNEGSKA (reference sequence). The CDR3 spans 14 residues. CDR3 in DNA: TGCAGTGCTAGAGATAGTTTCCAACAAGAGACCCAGTACTTC. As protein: CSARDSFQQETQYF.

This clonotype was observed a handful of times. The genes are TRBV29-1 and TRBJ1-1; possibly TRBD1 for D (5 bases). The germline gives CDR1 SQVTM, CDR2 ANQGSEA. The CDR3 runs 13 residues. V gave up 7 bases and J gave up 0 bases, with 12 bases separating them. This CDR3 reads CSGLGTMNTEAFF. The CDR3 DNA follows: TGCAGCGGCCTCGGGACCATGAACACTGAAGCTTTCTTT.

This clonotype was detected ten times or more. The CDR3 protein is CASSLKQNTEAFF. CDR3 DNA: TGTGCCAGCAGTTTAAAACAGAACACTGAAGCTTTCTTT. The J gene is TRBJ1-1, the V gene TRBV12-3 or TRBV12-4; D is unclear. The germline V and J ends were trimmed by 2 bases and 1 base, with 5 bases remaining between them. The CDR3 is 13 residues long.

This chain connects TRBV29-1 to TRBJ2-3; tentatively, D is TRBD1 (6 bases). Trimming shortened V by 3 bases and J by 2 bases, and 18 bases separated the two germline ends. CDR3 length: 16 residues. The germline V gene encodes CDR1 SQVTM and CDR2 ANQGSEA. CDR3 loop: CSVDRGGTTHTDTQYF. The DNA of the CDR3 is TGCAGCGTTGATAGGGGTGGGACAACTCACACAGATACGCAGTATTTT.

The CDR3 coding sequence is TGTGCCAGCAGTTATAGCGCAATGTACTCCTACGAGCAGTACTTC. Protein product: CASSYSAMYSYEQYF. The chain is built from TRBV6-5 and TRBJ2-7; TRBD2 might be the D (5 bases). CDR3 size: 15 residues. The germline V and J ends were trimmed by 3 bases and 0 bases, with 12 bases remaining between them. CDR1 and CDR2 from the germline V gene are MNHEY and SVGAGI.

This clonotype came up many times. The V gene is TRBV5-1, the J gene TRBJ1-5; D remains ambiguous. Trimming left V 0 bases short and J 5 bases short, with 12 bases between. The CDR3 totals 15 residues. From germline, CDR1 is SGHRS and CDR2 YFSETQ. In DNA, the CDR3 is TGCGCCAGCAGCTTGGAGCCTCAACGGGATCAGCCCCAGCATTTT. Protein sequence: CASSLEPQRDQPQHF.

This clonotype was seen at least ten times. The CDR3 loop reads CASRNSGKETQYF. The CDR3 DNA sequence: TGTGCCAGCAGGAATAGCGGAAAAGAGACCCAGTACTTC. J is TRBJ2-5 and V is TRBV6-2 or TRBV6-3, with a tentative D call TRBD2 (6 bases). Between the trimmed V and J ends, which lost 6 bases and 3 bases, there was a span of 11 bases. The CDR3 totals 13 residues. Germline CDR1 reads MNHEY; CDR2 reads SVGEGT.

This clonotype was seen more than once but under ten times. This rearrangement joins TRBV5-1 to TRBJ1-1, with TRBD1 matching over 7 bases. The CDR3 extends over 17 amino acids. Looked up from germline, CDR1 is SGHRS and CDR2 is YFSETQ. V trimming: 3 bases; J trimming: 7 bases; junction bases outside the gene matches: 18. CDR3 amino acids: CASSSRPLARDSGEAFF. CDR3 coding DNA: TGCGCCAGCAGCTCCAGGCCATTGGCCCGGGACAGCGGTGAAGCTTTCTTT. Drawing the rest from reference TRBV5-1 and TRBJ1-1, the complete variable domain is KAGVTQTPRYLIKTRGQQVTLSCSPISGHRSVSWYQQTPGQGLQFLFEYFSETQRNKGNFPGRFSGRQFSNSRSEMNVSTLELGDSALYLCASSSRPLARDSGEAFFGQGTRLTVV.

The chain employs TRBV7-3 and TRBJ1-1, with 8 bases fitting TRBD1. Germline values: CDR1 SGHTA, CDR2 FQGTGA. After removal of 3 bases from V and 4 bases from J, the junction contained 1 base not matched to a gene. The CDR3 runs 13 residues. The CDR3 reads CASSFQGATEAFF. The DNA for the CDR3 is TGTGCCAGCAGCTTCCAGGGGGCCACTGAAGCTTTCTTT.